This T cell receptor (beta chain) was identified during a study of cytomegalovirus exposure and HLA in healthy donors. PCR involved 60 Vbeta and 13 Jbeta primers. Here immunoSEQ multiplex PCR was the method, and the copy in TCRdb shows in-frame clones only, minus some. The profile shows about 190,000 clones, roughly 80% of them singletons. The CDR3 has 14 amino acids. Germline V gene sequence: CDR1 MGHRA, CDR2 YSYEKL. Trimming cost V 3 bases and J 6 bases, with 14 bases left between them. V and J are TRBV4-1 and TRBJ1-2; D remains ambiguous. Material: PBMCs. The sequence came from a woman aged 18 to 35 in good health and CMV-seronegative. The CDR3 is CASSHIARGDGYTF. CDR3 nucleotides: TGCGCCAGCAGCCACATAGCACGGGGTGATGGCTACACCTTC.